The T cell receptor (beta chain) described here comes from a study of T cell responses to AZD1222 COVID-19 vaccine. Study summary: Analyses pooled second doses at about 4 or about 12 weeks. Study observations and caveats: No day 14 peak samples; only post-peak repertoires were characterized. At baseline, just five to seven AZD1222 recipients tested seropositive. Clonal diversity may have been underestimated, and the donors were mostly white British, with more females than males.

Concerning this clone itself: Its antigen is as yet unknown.

Looked up from germline, CDR1 is SGHNT and CDR2 is YYREEE (reference sequence). This CDR3 comprises 15 residues. J lost 7 bases, V lost 0 bases, and 6 bases had no gene match. Here immunoSEQ multiplex PCR was the method, and the copy in TCRdb shows in-frame clones only, minus some. This sample has around 150,000 clones, with roughly 90% found just once. The source was peripheral blood, collected on day 0 of AZD1222 vaccination. The TCR comes from an adult in good health. V gene TRBV5-4 combines with J gene TRBJ2-7; TRBD1 matches 11 bases. The CDR3 region is CASSLDGQGAREQYF. For the CDR3, the DNA is TGTGCCAGCAGCTTGGACGGACAGGGGGCCCGAGAGCAGTACTTC.